This is a list of T cell receptor beta chains from one sample in a study of T-cell memory formation after mild COVID-19. MiXCR, run by TCRdb on the 5' RACE reads, gives a single entry per CDR3 protein. Of about 470,000 distinct CDR3 sequences listed, 20% to 25% are singletons. Sequenced: PBMCs or a T cell subset sorted from them (not recorded which). All receptors derive from an adult woman who had mild COVID-19 (a few samples of this study predate the infection). Cell type and time point are not known. Each CDR3 is given with its conserved first and last residue. Each record gives: V gene, clone size, J gene, D gene, CDR3 protein, CDR3 DNA. D genes are given only for firm matches. Clone size is shown for a subset of rows, as once, few, many or a class of expanded clone.

TRBV7-9	few	TRBJ1-2	TRBD1	CASSLATGEGYGYTF	TGTGCCAGCAGCTTAGCAACAGGGGAGGGCTATGGCTACACCTTC
TRBV6-5	NA	TRBJ1-2	NA	CASSYSIMRGSYGYTF	TGTGCCAGCAGTTACTCGATCATGAGGGGCTCCTATGGCTACACCTTC
TRBV4-2	few	TRBJ2-7	NA	CASSLGSGGENEQYF	TGTGCCAGCAGCCTCGGGTCAGGGGGGGAGAACGAGCAGTACTTC
TRBV27	NA	TRBJ1-3	NA	CASSLSVSDTIYF	TGTGCCAGCAGTTTATCGGTCAGTGACACCATATATTTT
TRBV7-2	NA	TRBJ2-3	NA	CASSTGHDTDTQYF	TGTGCCAGCAGCACGGGACATGACACAGATACGCAGTATTTT
TRBV29-1	few	TRBJ2-1	NA	CSSITASNNEQFF	TGCAGTTCGATCACCGCTTCAAACAATGAGCAGTTCTTC
TRBV20-1	few	TRBJ2-1	TRBD2	CSASTEDTSGVSSYNEQFF	TGCAGTGCTAGTACGGAGGATACTAGCGGAGTGAGCTCCTACAATGAGCAGTTCTTC
TRBV18	NA	TRBJ2-1	TRBD2	CASSPNWGAGSYNEQFF	TGTGCCAGCTCACCCAATTGGGGAGCGGGAAGCTACAATGAGCAGTTCTTC
TRBV29-1	few	TRBJ2-1	NA	CSVEATGYYYNEQFF	TGCAGCGTTGAAGCGACAGGTTATTACTACAATGAGCAGTTCTTC
TRBV24-1	NA	TRBJ2-1	TRBD2	CATSATTSGSPGRPNEQFF	TGTGCCACCAGTGCGACAACTAGCGGGTCCCCCGGCCGACCCAATGAGCAGTTCTTC
TRBV11-3	NA	TRBJ2-5	TRBD2	CASSVTSGERETQYF	TGTGCCAGCAGCGTGACTAGCGGGGAGAGGGAGACCCAGTACTTC
TRBV6-1	few	TRBJ2-1	NA	CASSDGVFGNEQFF	TGTGCCAGCAGTGACGGGGTTTTCGGGAATGAGCAGTTCTTC
TRBV4-1	NA	TRBJ2-7	NA	CASSQDSNNAYEQYF	TGCGCCAGCAGCCAAGACAGTAACAATGCCTACGAGCAGTACTTC
TRBV7-9	NA	TRBJ2-5	NA	CASSFPRGKETQYF	TGTGCCAGCAGCTTCCCTCGGGGGAAAGAGACCCAGTACTTC
TRBV6-2/TRBV6-3	NA	TRBJ1-2	NA	CASSYSERSGYTF	TGTGCCAGCAGTTATTCGGAACGGAGTGGCTACACCTTC
TRBV7-9	few	TRBJ2-7	NA	CASSSRGAGGPYEQYF	TGTGCCAGCAGCTCAAGAGGCGCCGGAGGGCCCTACGAGCAGTACTTC
TRBV5-1	few	TRBJ2-5	NA	CASSLGGAEETQYF	TGCGCCAGCAGCTTGGGCGGGGCCGAAGAGACCCAGTACTTC
TRBV7-2	few	TRBJ2-3	NA	CASREWTTDTQYF	TGTGCCAGCAGGGAGTGGACCACAGATACGCAGTATTTT
TRBV20-1	few	TRBJ1-5	NA	CSARLVEEYSNQPQHF	TGCAGTGCTCGTCTCGTGGAGGAATATAGCAATCAGCCCCAGCATTTT
TRBV7-6	NA	TRBJ2-2	NA	CASSLAFGANTGELFF	TGTGCCAGCAGCTTAGCTTTCGGGGCAAACACCGGGGAGCTGTTTTTT
TRBV6-5	few	TRBJ2-1	TRBD2	CASSLRLADYNEQFF	TGTGCCAGCAGTCTCCGACTAGCGGATTACAATGAGCAGTTCTTC
TRBV27	NA	TRBJ2-5	NA	CASSFAGQETQYF	TGTGCCAGCAGTTTTGCGGGCCAAGAGACCCAGTACTTC
TRBV19	few	TRBJ2-4	NA	CASSFPNKYF	TGTGCCAGTAGTTTTCCGAACAAGTACTTC